Listed below are T cell receptor beta chains from one sample, sequenced in a study of cytomegalovirus exposure and HLA in healthy donors. Only in-frame clones appear in the TCRdb table, and some are missing; sequencing was by immunoSEQ multiplex PCR. This repertoire comprises roughly 150,000 clones; its ten largest clones make up 1.5% to 2%. The specimen sequenced was PBMCs. All receptors come from a woman aged 45 to 65 in good health and CMV-seronegative. CDR3s include the opening cysteine and the closing phenylalanine or tryptophan. The D gene is left open where the match is weak.

TRBD2,13,TRBV6-5,TRBJ2-1,TGTGCCAGCAGTTTTACACGGGGGGGTGAGCAGTTCTTC,CASSFTRGGEQFF
.,15,TRBV14,TRBJ2-7,TGTGCCAGCAGCCAAGCGCAGGGATCATCCTACGAGCAGTACTTC,CASSQAQGSSYEQYF
.,13,TRBV19,TRBJ2-5,TGTGCCAGTAGTGGGGGGTTCGAAGAGACCCAGTACTTC,CASSGGFEETQYF
.,14,TRBV11-2,TRBJ1-5,TGTGCCAGCAGCTTGGACAGCCCGAATCAGCCCCAGCATTTT,CASSLDSPNQPQHF
.,15,TRBV27,TRBJ1-5,TGTGCCAGCAGTTTAGGAGGGGCCAACAATCAGCCCCAGCATTTT,CASSLGGANNQPQHF
.,14,TRBV13,TRBJ2-7,TGTGCCAGCAGCTTCCGGGACAACTCCTACGAGCAGTACTTC,CASSFRDNSYEQYF
.,14,TRBV19,TRBJ2-7,TGTGCCAGTAGTATAGGGACAGCCCCCTACGAGCAGTACTTC,CASSIGTAPYEQYF
TRBD2,15,TRBV19,TRBJ2-5,TGTGCCAGTAGTCCCCTCAGGACTAGCGGAGAGACCCAGTACTTC,CASSPLRTSGETQYF
TRBD1,14,TRBV19,TRBJ1-1,TGTGCCAGTAGTCCGGGACAGCAGAACACTGAAGCTTTCTTT,CASSPGQQNTEAFF
.,9,TRBV20-1,TRBJ1-2,TGCAGTGCTAGTCCCCCGGACACCTTC,CSASPPDTF
.,15,TRBV28,TRBJ2-1,TGTGCCAGCAGTTTGTCGGTCCTCCTATACAATGAGCAGTTCTTC,CASSLSVLLYNEQFF
.,13,TRBV2,TRBJ1-2,TGTGCCAGCAGTGAAGGGGCGGGCCACGGCTACACCTTC,CASSEGAGHGYTF
.,13,TRBV6-5,TRBJ1-2,TGTGCCAGCAGTTACTCGAAGAGGGCCGGCTACACCTTC,CASSYSKRAGYTF
TRBD2,15,TRBV4-2,TRBJ2-3,TGTGCCAGCAGCCAAGATCGGGGGACTAGGGATACGCAGTATTTT,CASSQDRGTRDTQYF
TRBD1,14,TRBV28,TRBJ1-5,TGTGCCGGACGGAGGACAGGGGCCAATCAGCCCCAGCATTTT,CAGRRTGANQPQHF
.,13,TRBV7-2,TRBJ1-2,TGTGCCAGCAGCTTCAGGGGATCCTATGGCTACACCTTC,CASSFRGSYGYTF
.,13,TRBV28,TRBJ2-3,TGTGCCAGCAGTTCGTTGAGGGCAGATACGCAGTATTTT,CASSSLRADTQYF